The 19 T cell receptor beta chains listed next were all sequenced from one sample in a study of T cells after yellow fever vaccination. TCRdb fed the 5' RACE reads into MiXCR, producing one record per CDR3 protein. The sample holds about 350,000 distinct CDR3 sequences, roughly 8% seen once. This specimen consisted of PBMCs, obtained roughly 47 days after the first yellow fever vaccination. The receptors stem from a man aged 18 to 29 who received the YFV17D yellow fever vaccine.

The chain has TRBV20-1 and TRBJ2-5; tentatively, D is TRBD2 (5 bases). CDR3 length: 12 amino acids. Trimming took off 5 bases at V and 7 bases at J, with 14 bases between the two ends. Per germline, CDR1 DFQATT and CDR2 SNEGSKA (reference sequence). The chain's CDR3 is CSARPPLATQYF. In DNA, the CDR3 is TGCAGTGCTCGGCCGCCGCTAGCGACCCAGTACTTC.

V and J are TRBV11-3 and TRBJ2-1; D is perhaps TRBD1 or TRBD2 (5 bases each). CDR3 length: 13 residues. From germline, CDR1 is SGHNT and CDR2 YENEEA. The V end was cut by 4 bases, the J end by 6 bases, with 10 bases between. CDR3 in amino acids: CASSSYGGNEQFF. The CDR3 DNA sequence: TGTGCCAGCAGCTCTTATGGGGGCAATGAGCAGTTCTTC.

The chain is built from TRBV20-1 and TRBJ2-5; D gene uncertain. The CDR3 contains 12 residues. Trimming cost V 2 bases and J 1 base, with 5 bases left between them. Per the germline V gene, CDR1 is DFQATT and CDR2 is SNEGSKA (reference sequence). CDR3 coding DNA: TGCAGTGCTAGACCGGCCCAAGAGACCCAGTACTTC. Translated, it gives CSARPAQETQYF.

The chain uses TRBV20-1 and TRBJ1-1; D ambiguous. V was trimmed by 0 bases and J by 4 bases, leaving 12 bases between them. Germline V gene sequence: CDR1 DFQATT, CDR2 SNEGSKA (reference sequence). CDR3 length equals 14 residues. Here the CDR3 reads CSARDGTSGTEAFF. For the CDR3, the DNA is TGCAGTGCTAGAGATGGTACCAGCGGCACTGAAGCTTTCTTT.

This rearrangement joins TRBV9 to TRBJ1-2, with 11 bases aligning to TRBD1. Germline-derived CDR1 and CDR2 are SGDLS and YYNGEE. The CDR3 has 17 residues. V lost 4 bases, J lost 6 bases, and 14 bases stayed unmatched. In DNA form, the CDR3 reads TGTGCCAGCAGCACCCACTCAGGACAGGGGGCGAGTAATGGCTACACCTTC. Protein sequence: CASSTHSGQGASNGYTF.

This clonotype was recorded once. This chain links TRBV19 with TRBJ2-3; 13 bases align to TRBD2. V lost 3 bases and J lost 4; bases outside the gene matches: 7. The CDR3 contains 17 residues. From germline, CDR1 is LNHDA and CDR2 SQIVND (reference sequence). In nucleotides, the CDR3 is TGTGCCAGTAGTATCCAGTGGACTAGCGGGGGAGCAGATACGCAGTATTTT. Its translation: CASSIQWTSGGADTQYF.

The chain carries TRBV7-9 and TRBJ2-3; TRBD1 matches at 8 bases. This CDR3 is built from 15 residues. J was trimmed by 1 base and V by 5 bases; bases with no gene match: 5. Germline V CDR1 and CDR2: SEHNR, FQNEAQ (reference sequence). The CDR3 nucleotides read TGTGCCAGCAGCAAGACAGGGGTCGGCACAGATACGCAGTATTTT. Translation gives CASSKTGVGTDTQYF. Combining the CDR3 with reference TRBV7-9 and TRBJ2-3 gives the whole variable domain DTGVSQNPRHKITKRGQNVTFRCDPISEHNRLYWYRQTLGQGPEFLTYFQNEAQLEKSRLLSDRFSAERPKGSFSTLEIQRTEQGDSAMYLCASSKTGVGTDTQYFGPGTRLTVL.

This clonotype was seen a few times. The chain has TRBV20-1 and TRBJ2-1, with D hard to call. V lost 0 bases, J lost 0 bases, and 9 bases lay in between. The CDR3 covers 15 residues. Germline values: CDR1 DFQATT, CDR2 SNEGSKA (reference sequence). CDR3 residues: CSAREYVSSYNEQFF. Here the CDR3 DNA reads TGCAGTGCTAGAGAGTATGTTAGCTCCTACAATGAGCAGTTCTTC.

A few counts support this clonotype. The rearrangement links TRBV12-3 or TRBV12-4 to TRBJ2-7; 12 positions match TRBD2. The CDR3 consists of 17 residues. V was pared by 5 bases and J by 0 bases, with 8 bases of the junction left unmatched. CDR3 nucleotide sequence: TGTGCCAGCAGTCGGACTAGCGGGGAGATCTACTCCTACGAGCAGTACTTC. Its protein product is CASSRTSGEIYSYEQYF.

This sequence joins TRBV18 and TRBJ1-2; the match to TRBD1 covers 8 bases. V lost 5 bases, J lost 4 bases, and 3 bases stayed unmatched. CDR3 length equals 13 residues. Germline V lookup: CDR1 KGHSH, CDR2 LQKENI. In DNA form, the CDR3 reads TGTGCCAGCTCAGACGGACAGGGCTATGGCTACACCTTC. Translated: CASSDGQGYGYTF.

This rearrangement joins TRBV20-1 to TRBJ1-2; D perhaps matches TRBD1 (6 bases). CDR1 and CDR2 from the germline V gene are DFQATT and SNEGSKA (reference sequence). The V end lost 4 bases, the J end lost 8 bases, and 17 bases lay between the germline ends. This CDR3 has 13 amino acids. The CDR3 is CSAKGGGLSGYTF. The CDR3 nucleotides are TGCAGTGCTAAAGGGGGGGGTCTAAGCGGCTACACCTTC.

This clonotype was seen a few times. The genes are TRBV18 and TRBJ2-1; 9 bases map to TRBD2. With V trimmed by 4 bases and J by 2 bases, 6 bases remained unmatched. The CDR3 has 16 residues. Germline values: CDR1 KGHSH, CDR2 LQKENI. In nucleotides, the CDR3 is TGTGCCAGCTCACTCTCCGGACTAGCGACCTACAATGAGCAGTTCTTC. Encoded protein: CASSLSGLATYNEQFF.

V is TRBV6-1 and J is TRBJ2-7, with D possibly TRBD1 on 6 matching bases. Trimming shortened V by 6 bases and J by 1 base, and 16 bases separated the two germline ends. The CDR3 covers 15 residues. Germline-derived CDR1 and CDR2 are MNHNS and SASEGT. The CDR3 DNA reads TGTGCCAGCAGCGGTACCGGGACAAGGTCCTACGAGCAGTACTTC. Protein: CASSGTGTRSYEQYF.

The chain joins TRBV24-1 to TRBJ1-1; D gene ambiguous. Germline V gene lookup returns CDR1 KGHDR and CDR2 SFDVKD. This CDR3 comprises 13 residues. V was trimmed by 3 bases and J by 6 bases, leaving 10 bases between them. This CDR3 reads CATSDTGKAEAFF. The CDR3 nucleotides read TGTGCCACCAGTGATACGGGTAAGGCTGAAGCTTTCTTT.

This clonotype has only a few counts. The rearrangement links TRBV7-2 to TRBJ2-1, with TRBD2 matching over 8 bases. The CDR3 runs to 14 residues. J lost 7 bases, V lost 6 bases, and 8 bases had no gene match. Per the germline V gene, CDR1 is SGHTA and CDR2 is FQGNSA. CDR3 region: CASRDPGGGNEQFF. The DNA for the CDR3 is TGTGCCAGCAGGGACCCGGGGGGGGGGAATGAGCAGTTCTTC.

This clonotype was counted a few times. CDR3 residues: CASSLWAAEASGAFF. The CDR3 coding sequence is TGCGCCAGCAGCTTGTGGGCCGCAGAGGCGTCTGGAGCTTTCTTT. The chain links TRBV5-1 to TRBJ1-1; D is unresolved. Germline CDR1 is SGHRS and CDR2 is YFSETQ. This CDR3 spans 15 amino acids. Trimming pared 1 base from V and 10 bases from J, leaving 20 bases between.

J is TRBJ1-5 and V is TRBV7-2; D unresolved. Trimming removed 5 bases from V and 1 base from J, with 18 bases in between. Germline V gives CDR1 SGHTA, CDR2 FQGNSA. The CDR3 runs to 17 residues. CDR3 bases: TGTGCCAGCAGCCCCGGAGGTTGGATTACGAGCAATCAGCCCCAGCATTTT. It is translated as CASSPGGWITSNQPQHF. The complete variable domain, with remaining parts taken from reference TRBV7-2 and TRBJ1-5, reads GAGVSQSPSNKVTEKGKDVELRCDPISGHTALYWYRQSLGQGLEFLIYFQGNSAPDKSGLPSDRFSAERTGGSVSTLTIQRTQQEDSAVYLCASSPGGWITSNQPQHFGDGTRLSIL.

Here the CDR3 reads CASSSRGQHYGYTF. CDR3 nucleotides: TGTGCCAGCAGCTCCCGGGGACAGCACTATGGCTACACCTTC. The chain combines TRBV9 with TRBJ1-2, with TRBD1 matching 7 bases. The junction had 6 bases not matched to a gene; V was cut back by 4 bases and J by 3 bases. Germline CDR1 and CDR2: SGDLS and YYNGEE. The CDR3 contains 14 residues.

In its sample, this clonotype was seen many times. The V and J genes are TRBV20-1 and TRBJ1-1; maybe TRBD1 (6 bases). CDR3 length: 14 residues. Trimming shortened V by 0 bases and J by 3 bases, and 11 bases separated the two germline ends. Germline lookup yields CDR1 DFQATT and CDR2 SNEGSKA (reference sequence). The CDR3 region is CSARDGDTYTEAFF. CDR3 coding DNA: TGCAGTGCTAGAGATGGGGACACATACACTGAAGCTTTCTTT.